The 26 T cell receptor beta chains below all came from one sample that was sequenced in a study of cytomegalovirus exposure and HLA in healthy donors. Assay: immunoSEQ multiplex PCR; the TCRdb copy retains only in-frame clones and omits some. The table lists about 82,000 clones, 85% to 95% of them singletons, with approximately 0.7% in the top ten. The sample consisted of PBMCs. These receptors all stem from a man between 18 and 35 years old in good health and CMV-seronegative.

The gene calls are TRBV29-1 and TRBJ1-2, with 9 bases fitting TRBD1. The CDR3 is 17 amino acids. Germline assignment: CDR1 SQVTM and CDR2 ANQGSEA. Trimming removed 3 bases from V and 5 bases from J; junction bases left unmatched: 16. The CDR3 is CSVDAFPGQGSSYGYTF. CDR3 bases: TGCAGCGTTGACGCGTTCCCGGGACAGGGAAGCTCATATGGCTACACCTTC.

This clone occurred once. The gene calls are TRBV5-1 and TRBJ2-7, with 11 bases that match TRBD2. The V gene end was trimmed by 3 bases and the J gene end by 3 bases; junction bases not matched to a gene: 14. The CDR3 extends over 18 amino acids. Germline assignment: CDR1 SGHRS and CDR2 YFSETQ. For the CDR3, the DNA is TGCGCCAGCAGCTGGAGCCCTACTAGCGGGAGTTATGGCTACGAGCAGTACTTC. Translating it yields CASSWSPTSGSYGYEQYF.

V gene TRBV6-5 combines with J gene TRBJ2-3, with no clear D. This CDR3 has 14 residues. Germline assignment: CDR1 MNHEY and CDR2 SVGAGI. V lost 4 bases, J lost 2 bases, and 10 bases lay in between. The CDR3 reads CASSLLEYTDTQYF. The CDR3 DNA sequence: TGTGCCAGCAGTTTACTGGAGTACACAGATACGCAGTATTTT.

This clone was picked up one time. The chain joins TRBV7-2 to TRBJ2-2; 9 bases line up with TRBD1. The CDR3 loop spans 16 amino acids. V lost 1 base and J lost 1; bases outside the gene matches: 1. The germline gives CDR1 SGHTA, CDR2 FQGNSA. CDR3 nucleotides: TGTGCCAGCAGCTTAGTGGGACAGGGGAACACCGGGGAGCTGTTTTTT. Protein: CASSLVGQGNTGELFF.

The chain joins TRBV10-3 to TRBJ2-1, with 10 bases that match TRBD2. Trimming cost V 10 bases and J 8 bases; bases outside gene matches: 8. Germline-derived CDR1 and CDR2 are ENHRY and SYGVKD. There are 13 residues in the CDR3. Written as DNA, the CDR3 is TGTGCCAGGAGCGGGAGGGCCGACGATGAGCAGTTCTTC. The encoded protein is CARSGRADDEQFF.

The V gene is TRBV5-4, the J gene TRBJ2-1; TRBD2 aligns across 8 bases. CDR3 length equals 16 residues. V was clipped by 4 bases and J by 7 bases; unmatched bases: 13. Per germline, CDR1 SGHNT and CDR2 YYREEE (reference sequence). Here the CDR3 DNA reads TGTGCCAGCAGCCCTCAAAAACGGGGGGGCAGGAATGAGCAGTTCTTC. Translating gives CASSPQKRGGRNEQFF.

The V gene is TRBV19, the J gene TRBJ2-7; 7 bases are a match to TRBD2. The CDR3 spans 12 residues. Germline V gives CDR1 LNHDA, CDR2 SQIVND (reference sequence). V lost 6 bases to trimming and J lost 4 bases; unmatched junction nucleotides: 3. In DNA form, the CDR3 reads TGTGCCAGTAGGGGGGGGAGTTACGAGCAGTACTTC. Amino acid sequence: CASRGGSYEQYF.

This chain uses TRBV19 with TRBJ1-6, with 8 bases lining up with TRBD1. Trimming removed 4 bases from V and 8 bases from J; junction bases left unmatched: 4. The CDR3 extends over 14 amino acids. Germline CDR1 is LNHDA and CDR2 is SQIVND (reference sequence). CDR3 protein: CASSRDRWDSPLHF. The CDR3 DNA is TGTGCCAGTAGTAGGGACAGGTGGGATTCACCCCTCCACTTT.

The CDR3 reads CASSLVGAAGNTIYF. In nucleotides, the CDR3 is TGTGCCAGCAGCTTAGTTGGGGCTGCTGGAAACACCATATATTTT. The rearrangement links TRBV11-3 to TRBJ1-3, with a possible D match to TRBD1 (5 bases). CDR3 size: 15 residues. The germline gives CDR1 SGHNT, CDR2 YENEEA. V was shortened by 1 base and J by 2 bases, with 9 bases between the two germline ends. Filled out from reference TRBV11-3 and TRBJ1-3, the complete variable domain reads EAGVVQSPRYKIIEKKQPVAFWCNPISGHNTLYWYLQNLGQGPELLIRYENEEAVDDSQLPKDRFSAERLKGVDSTLKIQPAELGDSAVYLCASSLVGAAGNTIYFGEGSWLTVV.

V usage is TRBV29-1 and J usage is TRBJ1-4, with 8 bases fitting TRBD1. Trimming cost V 6 bases and J 6 bases; bases outside gene matches: 6. Germline loops: CDR1 SQVTM, CDR2 ANQGSEA. The CDR3 covers 13 residues. The CDR3 loop is CSVAGGLDEKLFF. The CDR3 coding sequence is TGCAGCGTCGCAGGGGGCTTAGATGAAAAACTGTTTTTT. Based on the CDR3 plus reference TRBV29-1 and TRBJ1-4, the full variable domain is SAVISQKPSRDICQRGTSLTIQCQVDSQVTMMFWYRQQPGQSLTLIATANQGSEATYESGFVIDKFPISRPNLTFSTLTVSNMSPEDSSIYLCSVAGGLDEKLFFGSGTQLSVL.

V gene TRBV10-3 combines with J gene TRBJ1-2; unclear D gene. From germline, CDR1 is ENHRY and CDR2 SYGVKD. V was clipped by 3 bases and J by 4 bases, with 9 bases between them. The CDR3 consists of 13 residues. The CDR3 spells CAISEVGSYGYTF. In DNA, the CDR3 is TGTGCCATCAGTGAAGTAGGGAGCTATGGCTACACCTTC.

This sequence joins TRBV19 and TRBJ2-5, with TRBD2 as a possible D gene (6 bases). The CDR3 extends over 14 amino acids. Germline V gene lookup returns CDR1 LNHDA and CDR2 SQIVND (reference sequence). Trimming removed 4 bases from V and 4 bases from J, with 13 bases in between. CDR3 amino acids: CASSKTGVRETQYF. CDR3 sequence (DNA): TGTGCCAGTAGTAAGACGGGAGTTAGAGAGACCCAGTACTTC. The entire variable domain, with the rest obtained from reference TRBV19 and TRBJ2-5, is as follows: DGGITQSPKYLFRKEGQNVTLSCEQNLNHDAMYWYRQDPGQGLRLIYYSQIVNDFQKGDIAEGYSVSREKKESFPLTVTSAQKNPTAFYLCASSKTGVRETQYFGPGTRLLVL.

This chain joins TRBV9 and TRBJ2-2, with 10 nucleotides matching TRBD1. The CDR3 extends over 15 amino acids. The germline V gene has CDR1 SGDLS and CDR2 YYNGEE. The V gene end was trimmed by 4 bases and the J gene end by 5 bases; junction bases not matched to a gene: 5. CDR3 amino acids: CASSPRQGATGELFF. Here the CDR3 DNA reads TGTGCCAGCAGCCCCCGACAGGGGGCGACCGGGGAGCTGTTTTTT.

This chain connects TRBV7-2 to TRBJ2-7, with 12 bases identical to TRBD2. Germline CDR1 reads SGHTA; CDR2 reads FQGNSA. The CDR3 runs to 14 residues. V was pared by 7 bases and J by 5 bases, with 6 bases of the junction left unmatched. The CDR3 here is CASTLAGGPHEQYF. CDR3 bases: TGTGCCAGCACCCTAGCGGGAGGGCCCCACGAGCAGTACTTC.

This clone was found once. This rearrangement joins TRBV6-1 to TRBJ2-2; 7 nucleotides agree with TRBD2. CDR3 length equals 12 residues. The germline V gene encodes CDR1 MNHNS and CDR2 SASEGT. Trimming cost V 6 bases and J 6 bases; bases outside gene matches: 1. The CDR3, as DNA: TGTGCCAGCAGGCGGGGGTCCGGGGAGCTGTTTTTT. It encodes CASRRGSGELFF.

The chain uses TRBV11-2 and TRBJ2-7; weak D call: TRBD1 (7 bases). Deletions cut 1 base from V and 4 bases from J, with 14 bases between. CDR1 is SGHAT and CDR2 is FQNNGV in the germline V gene. The CDR3 extends over 15 amino acids. CDR3 sequence (DNA): TGTGCCAGCAGCTTAGTCGGAGGGGGCATGTACGAGCAGTACTTC. This translates into CASSLVGGGMYEQYF.

CDR3 region: CAWTRGFSYEQYF. CDR3 DNA sequence: TGTGCCTGGACGCGGGGCTTCTCCTACGAGCAGTACTTC. V gene TRBV30 combines with J gene TRBJ2-7, with D possibly being TRBD2 (6 bases). CDR1 is GTSNPN and CDR2 is SVGIG in the germline V gene (reference sequence). V lost 4 bases and J 0 bases, leaving 10 bases between the germline ends. This CDR3 has 13 amino acids.

The gene calls are TRBV7-8 and TRBJ1-1, with a possible D match to TRBD1 (6 bases). Germline CDR1 SGHVS, CDR2 FQNEAQ. Trimming cost V 2 bases and J 5 bases, with 12 bases left between them. The CDR3 extends over 14 amino acids. As DNA, the CDR3 is TGTGCCAGCAGCTTATCGCCAGGGGTGACTGAAGCTTTCTTT. Its translation is CASSLSPGVTEAFF. The entire variable domain, with the rest obtained from reference TRBV7-8 and TRBJ1-1, is as follows: GAGVSQSPRYKVAKRGQDVALRCDPISGHVSLFWYQQALGQGPEFLTYFQNEAQLDKSGLPSDRFFAERPEGSVSTLKIQRTQQEDSAVYLCASSLSPGVTEAFFGQGTRLTVV.

The chain joins TRBV30 to TRBJ2-3; 7 bases agree with TRBD1. Unmatched junction bases numbered 11, after V lost 5 bases and J lost 3 bases. Germline V gene sequence: CDR1 GTSNPN, CDR2 SVGIG (reference sequence). The CDR3 length is 15 residues. The CDR3 loop is CAWGRRGLQTDTQYF. CDR3 nucleotides: TGTGCCTGGGGGCGAAGGGGGCTTCAGACAGATACGCAGTATTTT.

A few counts support this clone. The chain combines TRBV27 with TRBJ2-1, with D perhaps matching TRBD2 (5 bases). Trimming pared 0 bases from V and 3 bases from J, leaving 15 bases between. Germline CDR1 reads MNHEY; CDR2 reads SMNVEV (reference sequence). This CDR3 is built from 17 residues. CDR3 in amino acids: CASSLSIGGLNYNEQFF. CDR3 nucleotide sequence: TGTGCCAGCAGTTTATCGATAGGAGGCCTAAACTACAATGAGCAGTTCTTC.

V gene TRBV5-1 combines with J gene TRBJ2-5, with TRBD2 identical over 12 bases. With 1 base clipped from V and 2 bases from J, the junction kept 3 bases outside the gene matches. The V gene's germline CDR1 is SGHRS and CDR2 YFSETQ. There are 16 residues in the CDR3. In DNA, the CDR3 is TGCGCCAGCAGCTTGTTTCTAGCGGGGGGGCAAGAGACCCAGTACTTC. Residues: CASSLFLAGGQETQYF.

The chain links TRBV5-1 to TRBJ2-7, with TRBD2 matching 7 bases. CDR1 is SGHRS, CDR2 YFSETQ, per germline. The CDR3 sequence is 11 residues long. The junction had 1 base not matched to a gene; V was cut back by 4 bases and J by 6 bases. This CDR3 reads CASSGGSEQYF. The CDR3 region has the DNA TGCGCCAGCAGCGGCGGGAGCGAGCAGTACTTC.

This clone has only one observation. This sequence joins TRBV19 and TRBJ1-5; the D gene is possibly TRBD1 (5 bases). This CDR3 region has 16 residues. Trimming took 0 bases from V and 0 from J, leaving 9 bases between them. Germline lookup yields CDR1 LNHDA and CDR2 SQIVND (reference sequence). Here the CDR3 DNA reads TGTGCCAGTAGTATAGACAGGGAATATAGCAATCAGCCCCAGCATTTT. Translating gives CASSIDREYSNQPQHF.

This chain links TRBV7-9 with TRBJ1-2; the match to TRBD1 covers 9 bases. This CDR3 is built from 16 residues. With V trimmed by 5 bases and J by 8 bases, 15 bases remained unmatched. From germline, CDR1 is SEHNR and CDR2 FQNEAQ (reference sequence). In DNA, the CDR3 is TGTGCCAGCAGCGTCGGCATCACACAGGGGGCAGGGGGCTACACCTTC. Its protein is CASSVGITQGAGGYTF.

V gene TRBV6-5 combines with J gene TRBJ1-2, with TRBD1 matching over 7 bases. The CDR3 is 15 amino acids. Germline V gives CDR1 MNHEY, CDR2 SVGAGI. Trimming at V came to 2 bases and at J to 8 bases, leaving 11 bases not matched to a gene. CDR3 in amino acids: CASSYQDRVQGGYTF. CDR3 coding DNA: TGTGCCAGCAGTTACCAAGACAGGGTACAGGGAGGCTACACCTTC.

This chain links TRBV4-2 with TRBJ1-6; 9 bases match TRBD1. In germline, CDR1 is LGHNA, CDR2 YNFKEQ. J was trimmed by 10 bases and V by 3 bases; bases with no gene match: 13. The CDR3 has 17 amino acids. The CDR3 here is CASSHPWGQGNPSPLHF. The DNA for the CDR3 is TGTGCCAGCAGCCACCCTTGGGGACAGGGAAATCCATCACCCCTCCACTTT.